What follows describes a single TCR beta chain. Its antigen is unidentified. Sequencing was performed with immunoSEQ multiplex PCR; in TCRdb, only in-frame clones are kept and a portion is missing. Here the sample spans 85,000 to 90,000 clones, about 89% being singletons. These data come from a study of T cell responses to AZD1222 COVID-19 vaccine. Overall study findings and caveats: Spike-wide vaccine-associated CD4 TCRs dominated at 160-218 and 743-854. A rise in Spike-specific TCR breadth and depth followed two AZD1222 doses.

The germline V gene has CDR1 MNHEY and CDR2 SVGAGI. The CDR3 spans 14 residues. V was pared by 6 bases and J by 6 bases, with 10 bases of the junction left unmatched. The V call is TRBV6-5, the J call TRBJ1-1; 7 nucleotides agree with TRBD1. The sequence came from an adult who received the AZD1222 COVID-19 vaccine. Sequenced material: peripheral blood, taken 28 days after the second AZD1222 dose. In DNA, the CDR3 is TGTGCCAGCAGATCACCCACAGGGGCTGCTGAAGCTTTCTTT. Translation: CASRSPTGAAEAFF.